A single sample gave rise to the 18 T cell receptor beta chains below, sequenced in a study of OX40 agonist ivuxolimab in advanced cancers. This table comes from immunoSEQ multiplex PCR, and its TCRdb copy is limited to in-frame clones, with some not included. The repertoire holds 35,000 to 45,000 clones, with approximately 86% as singletons. This material consisted of CD4+ or CD8+ T cells sorted from blood, taken in a trial of the OX40 agonist ivuxolimab. The origin of the receptors is an adult with an advanced solid tumor such as melanoma, head and neck, liver or kidney cancer.

This sequence joins TRBV18 and TRBJ1-4; D not certain. The CDR3 length is 15 residues. V was shortened by 0 bases and J by 12 bases, with 17 bases between the two germline ends. Per germline, CDR1 KGHSH and CDR2 LQKENI. The CDR3 DNA sequence: TGTGCCAGCTCACCACCGGGCAGACTCCAAACTGAACTGTTTTTT. Its translation is CASSPPGRLQTELFF.

This chain links TRBV9 with TRBJ1-2; D call uncertain. V dropped 3 bases and J dropped 0 bases, with 9 bases sitting between them. The CDR3 is made up of 14 amino acids. Germline V gene lookup returns CDR1 SGDLS and CDR2 YYNGEE. As DNA, the CDR3 is TGTGCCAGCAGCGGGAAAGAAGCTAACTATGGCTACACCTTC. This codes for CASSGKEANYGYTF.

The chain combines TRBV4-1 with TRBJ2-3; 9 nucleotides agree with TRBD1. The germline V gene has CDR1 MGHRA and CDR2 YSYEKL. This CDR3 region has 13 residues. The V segment lost 4 bases and the J segment 9 bases; nucleotides outside the gene matches: 5. CDR3 protein: CASSPPGQGTQYF. The CDR3 DNA reads TGCGCCAGCAGCCCTCCGGGACAGGGAACGCAGTATTTT.

This chain links TRBV27 with TRBJ2-1; no firm D call. CDR3 length equals 16 residues. With 1 base removed from V and 6 bases from J, the gap between germline ends came to 16 bases. Germline values: CDR1 MNHEY, CDR2 SMNVEV (reference sequence). CDR3 loop: CASSLWVGIAGNEQFF. As DNA, the CDR3 is TGTGCCAGCAGTTTATGGGTAGGAATAGCAGGCAATGAGCAGTTCTTC.

V gene TRBV6-1 combines with J gene TRBJ2-7, with TRBD1 matching 8 bases. The germline V gene has CDR1 MNHNS and CDR2 SASEGT. Unmatched junction bases numbered 7, after V lost 6 bases and J lost 0 bases. The CDR3 runs to 15 residues. The CDR3 bases are TGTGCCAGCAGACAATTAACAGGGGGCTCCTACGAGCAGTACGTC. Translation gives CASRQLTGGSYEQYV.

This clone was recorded only once. The V call is TRBV5-4, the J call TRBJ1-2; D is perhaps TRBD1 (6 bases). The ends were cut back, 0 bases at V and 4 bases at J, with 10 bases in the middle. CDR1 and CDR2 (germline): SGHNT, YYREEE (reference sequence). The CDR3 extends over 14 amino acids. CDR3 nucleotides: TGTGCCAGCAGCTTGGTGGGGGCTCCCTATGGCTACACCTTC. It is translated as CASSLVGAPYGYTF.

V and J are TRBV19 and TRBJ2-6; no clear D. This CDR3 has 14 residues. CDR1 and CDR2 (germline): LNHDA, SQIVND (reference sequence). The V gene lost 5 bases and the J gene lost 4 bases, with 9 bases spanning the gap. This CDR3 reads CASSFIGGANVLTF. CDR3 nucleotide sequence: TGTGCCAGTAGTTTTATTGGGGGGGCCAACGTCCTGACTTTC.

The V gene is TRBV27, the J gene TRBJ2-7; D is ambiguous. The CDR3 spans 14 residues. In germline, CDR1 is MNHEY, CDR2 SMNVEV (reference sequence). Trimming pared 2 bases from V and 1 base from J, leaving 9 bases between. As DNA, the CDR3 is TGTGCCAGCAGTTTAATACCGGGTTCCTACGAGCAGTACTTC. Its translation: CASSLIPGSYEQYF.

The chain joins TRBV13 to TRBJ1-1; D gene uncertain. Looked up from germline, CDR1 is PRHDT and CDR2 is FYEKMQ (reference sequence). CDR3 length: 14 amino acids. The V and J ends lost 0 bases and 2 bases respectively, with 7 bases between them. The CDR3: CASSLGLRNTEAFF. CDR3 DNA: TGTGCCAGCAGCTTAGGACTGAGAAACACTGAAGCTTTCTTT.

CDR3: CASSFPGPSLGQETQYF. CDR3 bases: TGTGCCAGCAGCTTCCCCGGGCCTTCTCTAGGCCAAGAGACCCAGTACTTC. V gene TRBV11-2 combines with J gene TRBJ2-5; D uncertain. CDR1 SGHAT and CDR2 FQNNGV come from the germline V gene. The CDR3 has 17 residues. Trimming removed 3 bases from V and 1 base from J, with 18 bases in between. Looking up the rest from reference TRBV11-2 and TRBJ2-5 gives the full variable domain: EAGVAQSPRYKIIEKRQSVAFWCNPISGHATLYWYQQILGQGPKLLIQFQNNGVVDDSQLPKDRFSAERLKGVDSTLKIQPAKLEDSAVYLCASSFPGPSLGQETQYFGPGTRLLVL.

In this sample, this clone turned up once. The chain recombines TRBV7-6 with TRBJ2-1; TRBD2 aligns across 11 bases. The CDR3 runs to 19 residues. After removal of 1 base from V and 6 bases from J, the junction contained 14 bases not matched to a gene. Germline lookup yields CDR1 SGHVS and CDR2 FNYEAQ. This CDR3 is CASSLVVGLGTSGFNEQFF. CDR3 in DNA: TGTGCCAGCAGCTTAGTAGTAGGGCTGGGGACTAGCGGCTTCAATGAGCAGTTCTTC.

This rearrangement joins TRBV6-5 to TRBJ1-4; D unclear. With the DNA end fitting TRBJ2-2 better, the J assignment may be wrong. The CDR3 spans 13 residues. Germline V gene data show CDR1 as MNHEY and CDR2 as SVGAGI. This CDR3 is CASSYSSVGELFF. The DNA of the CDR3 is TGTGCCAGCAGTTACTCGAGCGTAGGGGAGCTGTTTTTT.

This clone was seen once. The gene calls are TRBV4-2 and TRBJ1-5, with no clear D. The germline V and J ends were trimmed by 0 bases and 3 bases, with 9 bases remaining between them. This CDR3 has 15 residues. The germline V gene has CDR1 LGHNA and CDR2 YNFKEQ. The CDR3 nucleotides are TGTGCCAGCAGCCAAGATTTACAGATCAATCAGCCCCAGCATTTT. Translation gives CASSQDLQINQPQHF.

This sequence joins TRBV7-9 and TRBJ1-1; 7 bases map to TRBD1. The CDR3 runs to 13 residues. CDR1 SEHNR and CDR2 FQNEAQ come from the germline V gene (reference sequence). After removal of 11 bases from V and 5 bases from J, the junction contained 11 bases not matched to a gene. The CDR3 loop is CALGTADGTEAFF. In DNA, the CDR3 is TGTGCCCTCGGGACAGCGGATGGGACTGAAGCTTTCTTT.

Only one count was recorded for this clone. This sequence joins TRBV28 and TRBJ1-3, with D uncertain. Looked up from germline, CDR1 is MDHEN and CDR2 is SYDVKM. Between the trimmed V and J ends, which lost 3 bases and 7 bases, there was a span of 13 bases. This CDR3 has 14 amino acids. The CDR3 loop reads CASSFFGGINTIYF. Written as DNA, the CDR3 is TGTGCCAGCAGTTTTTTTGGAGGGATCAACACCATATATTTT.

The chain links TRBV7-9 to TRBJ2-3, with 10 nucleotides matching TRBD2. The junction had 5 bases not matched to a gene; V was cut back by 3 bases and J by 2 bases. The CDR3 runs 16 residues. Germline CDR1 SEHNR, CDR2 FQNEAQ (reference sequence). The CDR3 protein is CASSFILAGYTDTQYF. CDR3 DNA sequence: TGTGCCAGCAGCTTCATACTAGCGGGATACACAGATACGCAGTATTTT.

The chain is built from TRBV28 and TRBJ1-5; D gene unclear. Germline assignment: CDR1 MDHEN and CDR2 SYDVKM. CDR3 length: 14 amino acids. V lost 6 bases to trimming and J lost 5 bases, with 14 bases between them. The CDR3 DNA reads TGTGCCAGCAGACCCCAAGACGTGCATCAGCCCCAGCATTTT. Protein: CASRPQDVHQPQHF.

This chain uses TRBV28 with TRBJ1-1, with D perhaps matching TRBD1 (5 bases). Looked up from germline, CDR1 is MDHEN and CDR2 is SYDVKM. Between the trimmed V and J ends, which lost 3 bases and 5 bases, there was a span of 16 bases. The length of the CDR3 is 15 residues. CDR3 in DNA: TGTGCCAGCAGTTTGCTGGGTGGGTGGGGGACTGAAGCTTTCTTT. It encodes CASSLLGGWGTEAFF.